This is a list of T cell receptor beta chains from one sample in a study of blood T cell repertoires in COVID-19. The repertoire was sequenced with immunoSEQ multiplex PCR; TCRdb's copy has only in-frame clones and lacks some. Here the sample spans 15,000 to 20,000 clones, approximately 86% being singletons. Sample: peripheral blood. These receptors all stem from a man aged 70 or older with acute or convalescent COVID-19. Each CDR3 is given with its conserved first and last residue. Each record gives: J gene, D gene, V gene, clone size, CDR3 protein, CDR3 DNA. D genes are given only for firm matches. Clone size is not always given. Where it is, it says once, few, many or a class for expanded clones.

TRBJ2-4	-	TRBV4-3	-	CASSQDRGAGGNIQYF	TGCGCCAGCAGCCAAGATCGGGGCGCAGGGGGGAACATTCAGTACTTC
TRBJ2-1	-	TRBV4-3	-	CASSQDGNRVEQFF	TGCGCCAGCAGCCAAGACGGGAACAGAGTTGAGCAGTTCTTC
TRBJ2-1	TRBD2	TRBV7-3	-	CASSPSASGLDNEQFF	TGTGCCAGCAGCCCGTCCGCTAGCGGGTTGGATAATGAGCAGTTCTTC
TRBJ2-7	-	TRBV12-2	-	CASRSLRGRRASFSYEQYF	TGTGCAAGTCGCTCCCTCAGGGGTAGGAGAGCGAGCTTCTCCTACGAGCAGTACTTC
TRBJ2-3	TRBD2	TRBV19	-	CASSGGLAGVPSTDTQYF	TGTGCCAGTAGTGGGGGACTAGCGGGAGTCCCTAGCACAGATACGCAGTATTTT
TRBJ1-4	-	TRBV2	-	CASSPPQAFNEKLFF	TGTGCCAGCAGCCCCCCCCAGGCTTTCAATGAAAAACTGTTTTTT
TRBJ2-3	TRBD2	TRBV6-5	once	CARASLAGVTQYF	TGTGCCAGGGCGTCGCTAGCGGGAGTTACGCAGTATTTT
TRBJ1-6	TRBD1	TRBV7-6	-	CASSTKRGQGIYNSPLHF	TGTGCCAGCAGCACTAAACGGGGACAGGGAATCTATAATTCACCCCTCCACTTT
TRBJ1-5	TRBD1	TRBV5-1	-	CASSLGDRQPQHF	TGCGCCAGCAGCTTGGGGGACAGGCAGCCCCAGCATTTT
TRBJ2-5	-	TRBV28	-	CASSLVHSQETQYF	TGTGCCAGCAGTTTGGTCCACAGCCAAGAGACCCAGTACTTC
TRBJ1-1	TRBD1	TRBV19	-	CATRQGGTNTEAFF	TGTGCCACCCGACAGGGGGGAACGAACACTGAAGCTTTCTTT
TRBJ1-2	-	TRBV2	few	CASSPGGYGYTF	TGTGCCAGCAGTCCCGGTGGCTATGGCTACACCTTC
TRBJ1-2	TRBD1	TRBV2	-	CASSMDREGGYTF	TGTGCCAGCAGTATGGACAGGGAGGGGGGCTACACCTTC
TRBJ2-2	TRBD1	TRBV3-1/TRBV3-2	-	CASSSTGAFAGELFF	TGTGCCAGCAGCTCCACAGGGGCATTCGCCGGGGAGCTGTTTTTT
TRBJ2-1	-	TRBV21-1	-	CASSKATTKETPRGGDEQFF	TGTGCCAGCAGCAAAGCTACAACTAAGGAGACCCCAAGGGGGGGGGATGAGCAGTTCTTC
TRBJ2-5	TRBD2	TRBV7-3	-	CASSLTSGMGGETQYF	TGTGCCAGCAGCTTAACTAGCGGGATGGGAGGGGAGACCCAGTACTTC
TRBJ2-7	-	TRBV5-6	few	CASSNSGYEQYF	TGTGCCAGCAGCAATAGCGGCTACGAGCAGTACTTC
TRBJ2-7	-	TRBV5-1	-	CASSLELEGLEQYF	TGCGCCAGCAGCTTGGAATTAGAGGGATTGGAGCAGTACTTC
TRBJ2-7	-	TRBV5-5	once	CASSLTMAGNSYEQYF	TGTGCCAGCAGCCTCACGATGGCAGGCAATTCCTACGAGCAGTACTTC
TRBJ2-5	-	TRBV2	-	CASRTDGTQYF	TGTGCCAGCAGGACTGACGGGACCCAGTACTTC
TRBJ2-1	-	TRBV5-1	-	CASSLEGLNYNEQFF	TGCGCCAGCAGCTTGGAGGGACTGAATTACAATGAGCAGTTCTTC
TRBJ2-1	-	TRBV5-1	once	CASSLGQGGDEQFF	TGCGCCAGCAGCCTAGGACAGGGAGGGGATGAGCAGTTCTTC
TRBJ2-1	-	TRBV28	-	CASSPHLDRDEQFF	TGTGCCAGCAGTCCTCATTTAGACCGGGATGAGCAGTTCTTC
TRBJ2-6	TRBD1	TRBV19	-	CASRPDRGSGANVLTF	TGTGCCAGTAGACCTGACAGGGGCTCTGGGGCCAACGTCCTGACTTTC
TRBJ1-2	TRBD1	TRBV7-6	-	CASSPFPGQGAIQRYGYTF	TGTGCCAGCAGCCCCTTTCCGGGACAGGGGGCAATCCAGCGGTATGGCTACACCTTC
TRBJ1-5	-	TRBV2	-	CASKRTAYSNQPQHF	TGTGCCAGCAAGCGAACGGCTTATAGCAATCAGCCCCAGCATTTT
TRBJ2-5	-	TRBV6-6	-	CASSPSEETQYF	TGTGCCAGCAGCCCCAGCGAGGAGACCCAGTACTTC
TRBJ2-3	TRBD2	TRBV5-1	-	CASSLEIAGAYRGTDTQYF	TGCGCCAGCAGCTTGGAAATAGCGGGGGCCTATCGAGGCACAGATACGCAGTATTTT
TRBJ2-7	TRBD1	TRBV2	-	CASSVGTVSYEQYF	TGTGCCAGCAGTGTGGGGACAGTCTCCTACGAGCAGTACTTC
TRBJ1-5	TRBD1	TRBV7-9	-	CASSEGGTGGWDSNQPQHF	TGTGCCAGCAGCGAGGGAGGGACAGGGGGATGGGATAGCAATCAGCCCCAGCATTTT
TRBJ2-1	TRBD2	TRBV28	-	CASSGLAGVLNEQFF	TGTGCCAGCAGCGGACTAGCGGGAGTTTTGAATGAGCAGTTCTTC
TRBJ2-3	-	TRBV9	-	CASSVGYSGETDTQYF	TGTGCCAGCAGCGTAGGGTATAGCGGCGAGACAGATACGCAGTATTTT
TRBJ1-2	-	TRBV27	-	CASSFGGTGYGYTF	TGTGCCAGCAGTTTCGGGGGAACGGGGTATGGCTACACCTTC
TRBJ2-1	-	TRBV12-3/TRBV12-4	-	CASSLAGFDEQFF	TGTGCCAGCAGTTTGGCGGGATTTGATGAGCAGTTCTTC
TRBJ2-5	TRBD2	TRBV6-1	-	CATRLAGGPQETQYF	TGTGCCACCCGCCTAGCGGGAGGTCCCCAAGAGACCCAGTACTTC
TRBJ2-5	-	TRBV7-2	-	CASSLQRGETQYF	TGTGCCAGCAGCCTCCAACGAGGAGAGACCCAGTACTTC
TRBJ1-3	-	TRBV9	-	CASNSEGAGNTIYF	TGTGCCTCGAATTCGGAGGGTGCTGGAAACACCATATATTTT
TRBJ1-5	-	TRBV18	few	CASSPVSNQPQHF	TGTGCCAGCTCGCCGGTCAGCAATCAGCCCCAGCATTTT
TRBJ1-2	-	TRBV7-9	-	CASTPGGWAGYTF	TGTGCCAGCACTCCGGGGGGATGGGCTGGCTACACCTTC
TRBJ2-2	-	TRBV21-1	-	CASSNRMRQGGTGELFF	TGTGCCAGCAGCAACCGAATGAGACAGGGGGGGACCGGGGAGCTGTTTTTT
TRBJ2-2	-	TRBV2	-	CASSEGGWDTGELFF	TGTGCCAGCTCCGAAGGGGGTTGGGACACCGGGGAGCTGTTTTTT